A single sample gave rise to the 11 T cell receptor beta chains below, sequenced in a study of blood T cell repertoires in COVID-19. Here immunoSEQ multiplex PCR was the method, and the copy in TCRdb shows in-frame clones only, minus some. Of under 350,000 clones in the sample, just under 90% were seen once. The sequenced sample consisted of peripheral blood. These receptors came from a woman aged 25 to 39 with COVID-19, enrolled during active disease.

This chain uses TRBV2 with TRBJ1-2; 7 nucleotides align to TRBD1. Germline CDR1 and CDR2: SNHLY and FYNNEI. This CDR3 is 13 amino acids long. V shed 9 bases, J shed 8 bases, and the junction held 12 bases outside the gene matches. CDR3 coding DNA: TGTGCCAGTTTGCCACAGGGGATGGACGGCTACACCTTC. Translation: CASLPQGMDGYTF.

The genes are TRBV18 and TRBJ1-1; 7 bases are a match to TRBD1. The CDR3 has 15 residues. After removal of 5 bases from V and 5 bases from J, the junction contained 11 bases not matched to a gene. Germline CDR1 is KGHSH and CDR2 is LQKENI. The CDR3 DNA reads as TGTGCCAGCTCAACTCGACAGGGTCAGGGGACTGAAGCTTTCTTT. It yields the protein CASSTRQGQGTEAFF.

This sequence joins TRBV6-2 or TRBV6-3 and TRBJ1-4; 8 bases fit TRBD1. In germline, CDR1 is MNHEY, CDR2 SVGEGT. V dropped 0 bases and J dropped 5; count of bases not matched to a gene: 2. This CDR3 is 15 amino acids long. CDR3 sequence (DNA): TGTGCCAGCAGTTACTCCGGGACAGGAAATGAAAAACTGTTTTTT. Its translation is CASSYSGTGNEKLFF.

Remarks on this clone: Other nucleotide sequences in the sample specify the same CDR3. The chain combines TRBV6-5 with TRBJ1-1; D is ambiguous. The CDR3 consists of 15 residues. From germline, CDR1 is MNHEY and CDR2 SVGAGI. V lost 0 bases to trimming and J lost 1 base, with 9 bases between them. CDR3 nucleotides: TGTGCCAGCAGTTACTCGGGCGGAGGGAACACTGAAGCTTTCTTT. Protein product: CASSYSGGGNTEAFF.

The chain employs TRBV6-5 and TRBJ2-2; the D gene is possibly TRBD2 (5 bases). This CDR3 is 15 amino acids long. V gave up 4 bases and J gave up 5 bases, with 14 bases separating them. Germline assignment: CDR1 MNHEY and CDR2 SVGAGI. The CDR3 DNA reads as TGTGCCAGCAGTTTTGAGGGCTTGAAGACCGGGGAGCTGTTTTTT. This gives the protein CASSFEGLKTGELFF.

This chain connects TRBV7-9 to TRBJ2-3, with 12 positions matching TRBD2. Germline CDR1 SEHNR, CDR2 FQNEAQ (reference sequence). Trimming cost V 8 bases and J 0 bases; bases outside gene matches: 6. The CDR3 loop spans 16 amino acids. The chain's CDR3 is CASRKLAGGSTDTQYF. CDR3 DNA: TGTGCCAGCCGCAAACTAGCGGGGGGTAGCACAGATACGCAGTATTTT.

V usage is TRBV11-3 and J usage is TRBJ2-5, with D possibly matching TRBD2 (6 bases). The germline gives CDR1 SGHNT, CDR2 YENEEA. The CDR3 extends over 14 amino acids. Trimming took off 6 bases at V and 0 bases at J, with 11 bases between the two ends. CDR3 bases: TGTGCCAGCAGTAGCGGACTAAACCAAGAGACCCAGTACTTC. Translated, it gives CASSSGLNQETQYF.

This rearrangement joins TRBV5-5 to TRBJ1-3, with TRBD1 matching 8 bases. V shed 4 bases, J shed 3 bases, and the junction held 12 bases outside the gene matches. The CDR3 sequence is 17 residues long. Germline V gives CDR1 SGHKS, CDR2 YYEKEE (reference sequence). This chain's CDR3 is CASSRGDRGRSGNTIYF. The CDR3 bases are TGTGCCAGCAGCCGCGGAGACAGGGGACGTAGTGGAAACACCATATATTTT.

The DNA of the CDR3 is TGTGCCAGTAGTACCGGGACACTGAACACTGAAGCTTTCTTT. Translation: CASSTGTLNTEAFF. The chain uses TRBV19 and TRBJ1-1; D is possibly TRBD1 (6 bases). From germline, CDR1 is LNHDA and CDR2 SQIVND (reference sequence). The length of the CDR3 is 14 residues. The V end was cut by 4 bases, the J end by 0 bases, with 9 bases between.

This rearrangement joins TRBV4-1 to TRBJ2-1; 7 bases are a match to TRBD1. The V segment lost 0 bases and the J segment 3 bases; nucleotides outside the gene matches: 5. Germline CDR1 reads MGHRA; CDR2 reads YSYEKL. The CDR3 is 16 amino acids. The CDR3 loop reads CASSQDPGQFYNEQFF. CDR3 DNA sequence: TGCGCCAGCAGCCAAGATCCGGGACAGTTCTACAATGAGCAGTTCTTC.

The J gene is TRBJ2-7, the V gene TRBV18; D uncertain. The V end was cut by 2 bases, the J end by 2 bases, with 7 bases between. The CDR3 loop spans 13 amino acids. Per the germline V gene, CDR1 is KGHSH and CDR2 is LQKENI. CDR3 nucleotide sequence: TGTGCCAGCTCACCATCGACACCCTACGAGCAGTACGTC. It translates to CASSPSTPYEQYV.